The 32 T cell receptor beta chains given below trace back to one sample, sequenced in a study of cytomegalovirus exposure and HLA in healthy donors. The PCR was carried out with 60 Vbeta primers and 13 Jbeta primers. Measured with immunoSEQ multiplex PCR; TCRdb has only the in-frame clones, and not every one. The data contain approximately 87,000 clones, around 81% of them seen just once; the ten biggest clones take up 4.2%. Sequencing was performed on PBMCs. The source of these receptors is a woman aged 70 to 79 in good health and CMV-seropositive.

The chain joins TRBV4-1 to TRBJ2-5, with 10 bases lining up with TRBD2. Germline CDR1 is MGHRA and CDR2 is YSYEKL. The V segment lost 5 bases and the J segment 2 bases; nucleotides outside the gene matches: 5. The CDR3 extends over 15 amino acids. Here the CDR3 reads CASSFRTSGQETQYF. Here the CDR3 DNA reads TGCGCCAGCAGCTTTCGGACTAGCGGACAAGAGACCCAGTACTTC.

CDR3 residues: CASTLAGAGTDTQYF. The CDR3 region has the DNA TGTGCCAGCACTCTAGCGGGAGCTGGCACAGATACGCAGTATTTT. The V call is TRBV2, the J call TRBJ2-3, with 10 nucleotides matching TRBD2. CDR1 SNHLY and CDR2 FYNNEI come from the germline V gene. The ends lost 7 bases at V and 1 base at J; junction bases unmatched: 5. CDR3 length: 15 residues.

V is TRBV5-1 and J is TRBJ2-1; D perhaps matches TRBD2 (5 bases). The CDR3 is 16 amino acids. V dropped 4 bases and J dropped 1 base, with 15 bases sitting between them. Germline CDR1 and CDR2: SGHRS and YFSETQ. CDR3 nucleotides: TGCGCCAGCAGCATTGCCGGACGGACTTCCTACAATGAGCAGTTCTTC. Translated: CASSIAGRTSYNEQFF.

This clone was seen just once. Mismatch with germline at one junction end may stem from a read error. This chain connects TRBV7-9 to TRBJ2-7, with D perhaps TRBD2 (5 bases). The CDR3 is 13 amino acids. Germline loops: CDR1 SEHNR, CDR2 FQNEAQ (reference sequence). CDR3 in amino acids: CSSSLANSNEQYF. CDR3 nucleotide sequence: TGTTCCAGCAGCTTAGCGAACTCTAACGAGCAGTACTTC. Full variable domain (missing parts from reference TRBV7-9 and TRBJ2-7): DTGVSQNPRHKITKRGQNVTFRCDPISEHNRLYWYRQTLGQGPEFLTYFQNEAQLEKSRLLSDRFSAERPKGSFSTLEIQRTEQGDSAMYLCSSSLANSNEQYFGPGTRLTVT.

The DNA for the CDR3 is TGTGCCAGCAGCTTGGGTCGAGCTAGCAGGTCCGGCGAGCAGTACTTC. Protein sequence: CASSLGRASRSGEQYF. The chain is built from TRBV5-4 and TRBJ2-7, with D perhaps matching TRBD2 (5 bases). The CDR3 extends over 16 amino acids. In germline, CDR1 is SGHNT, CDR2 YYREEE (reference sequence). The germline V and J ends were trimmed by 0 bases and 6 bases, with 19 bases remaining between them.

This sequence joins TRBV18 and TRBJ2-1; TRBD2 agrees at 8 bases. From germline, CDR1 is KGHSH and CDR2 LQKENI. The length of the CDR3 is 17 residues. The ends lost 3 bases at V and 2 bases at J; junction bases unmatched: 9. CDR3 region: CASSPPVGRGAYNEQFF. CDR3 DNA: TGTGCCAGCTCACCCCCGGTAGGGCGGGGGGCCTACAATGAGCAGTTCTTC. The entire variable domain, with the rest obtained from reference TRBV18 and TRBJ2-1, is as follows: NAGVMQNPRHLVRRRGQEARLRCSPMKGHSHVYWYRQLPEEGLKFMVYLQKENIIDESGMPKERFSAEFPKEGPSILRIQQVVRGDSAAYFCASSPPVGRGAYNEQFFGPGTRLTVL.

This clone was found once. This chain links TRBV5-4 with TRBJ1-1, with D perhaps matching TRBD1 (5 bases). With 0 bases removed from V and 4 bases from J, the gap between germline ends came to 16 bases. Germline-derived CDR1 and CDR2 are SGHNT and YYREEE (reference sequence). CDR3 length equals 16 residues. The CDR3 spells CASSLGQQAGGTEAFF. CDR3 DNA: TGTGCCAGCAGCTTGGGCCAACAGGCGGGAGGCACTGAAGCTTTCTTT.

The chain links TRBV5-1 to TRBJ1-1; tentative D call: TRBD1 (5 bases). Trimming removed 2 bases from V and 1 base from J, with 12 bases in between. The CDR3 contains 15 residues. The germline V gene has CDR1 SGHRS and CDR2 YFSETQ. CDR3 protein: CASSLTGTGNTEAFF. CDR3 nucleotides: TGCGCCAGCAGCTTAACCGGGACTGGGAACACTGAAGCTTTCTTT.

As to this clone: The junction shows a germline mismatch at one end, possibly a read error. J is TRBJ1-1 and V is TRBV7-9; D is unclear. Per germline, CDR1 SEHNR and CDR2 FQNEAQ (reference sequence). The CDR3 contains 16 residues. CDR3 amino acids: CSSSYLRGKNNTEAFF. The CDR3 nucleotides read TGTTCCAGCAGCTACCTGAGAGGGAAAAATAACACTGAAGCTTTCTTT.

The gene calls are TRBV29-1 and TRBJ2-1; maybe TRBD2 (6 bases). The germline V gene has CDR1 SQVTM and CDR2 ANQGSEA. Trimming took 6 bases from V and 7 from J, leaving 16 bases between them. The CDR3 loop spans 13 amino acids. The CDR3 nucleotides read TGCAGCGTGGCGGGACCCAGTAGAAATGAGCAGTTCTTC. This translates into CSVAGPSRNEQFF.

This CDR3 reads CASSLGLAGGIRFF. Written as DNA, the CDR3 is TGTGCCAGCAGCCTGGGACTAGCGGGAGGCATTAGGTTCTTC. J is TRBJ2-1 and V is TRBV6-5; 15 bases map to TRBD2. CDR3 length: 14 amino acids. CDR1 and CDR2 (germline): MNHEY, SVGAGI. V lost 6 bases, J lost 15 bases, and 9 bases stayed unmatched.

This rearrangement joins TRBV4-2 to TRBJ2-1, with 7 bases that match TRBD2. Germline assignment: CDR1 LGHNA and CDR2 YNFKEQ. The CDR3 runs to 16 residues. V shed 0 bases, J shed 7 bases, and the junction held 9 bases outside the gene matches. CDR3 protein: CASSQDRQRERNEQFF. CDR3 bases: TGTGCCAGCAGCCAAGATCGGCAGCGGGAAAGGAATGAGCAGTTCTTC.

The sample holds one count of this clone. The chain combines TRBV5-4 with TRBJ2-5; 12 nucleotides match TRBD2. Per the germline V gene, CDR1 is SGHNT and CDR2 is YYREEE (reference sequence). This CDR3 is built from 16 residues. V lost 4 bases and J lost 5; bases outside the gene matches: 9. The chain's CDR3 is CASSLRLAGATETQYF. In DNA, the CDR3 is TGTGCCAGCAGCCTACGACTAGCGGGAGCGACGGAGACCCAGTACTTC.

This clone was counted a single time. CDR3 residues: CASRGSAETQYF. DNA of the CDR3: TGTGCCAGCAGGGGTAGCGCAGAGACCCAGTACTTC. The chain is built from TRBV27 and TRBJ2-5, with D possibly matching TRBD2 (5 bases). Germline V gene lookup returns CDR1 MNHEY and CDR2 SMNVEV (reference sequence). V lost 6 bases, J lost 4 bases, and 9 bases lay in between. The CDR3 contains 12 residues.

The chain has TRBV15 and TRBJ2-6; D unresolved. CDR1 LNHNV and CDR2 YYDKDF come from the germline V gene (reference sequence). The V end lost 3 bases, the J end lost 2 bases, and 8 bases lay between the germline ends. The CDR3 has 15 residues. CDR3 residues: CATSSPVPGANVLTF. CDR3 nucleotides: TGTGCCACCAGCAGTCCGGTACCTGGGGCCAACGTCCTGACTTTC.

The rearrangement uses TRBV4-2 and TRBJ2-1; 7 bases map to TRBD1. Trimming took 5 bases from V and 0 from J; bases not matched to a gene: 7. CDR3 length equals 16 residues. Germline V gives CDR1 LGHNA, CDR2 YNFKEQ. CDR3 protein: CASSNRDRGSYNEQFF. CDR3 sequence (DNA): TGTGCCAGCAGCAACCGGGACAGAGGCTCCTACAATGAGCAGTTCTTC.

The J gene is TRBJ2-5, the V gene TRBV11-2, with 7 bases aligning to TRBD2. The J segment lost 4 bases and the V segment lost 6 bases, leaving 8 bases of the junction unmatched. Germline values: CDR1 SGHAT, CDR2 FQNNGV. The CDR3 length is 14 residues. The CDR3 coding sequence is TGTGCCAGCAGTTATGCTTCGGGAGGAGAGACCCAGTACTTC. It encodes CASSYASGGETQYF.

J is TRBJ2-1 and V is TRBV7-3; D may be TRBD1 (6 bases). The CDR3 contains 15 residues. CDR1 and CDR2 from the germline V gene are SGHTA and FQGTGA. With 4 bases removed from V and 6 bases from J, the gap between germline ends came to 16 bases. CDR3 bases: TGTGCCAGCAGCTCGCCAACCGGGACATCCAATGAGCAGTTCTTC. This codes for CASSSPTGTSNEQFF.

The chain is built from TRBV4-1 and TRBJ2-1; D gene unclear. The germline CDR1 and CDR2 sequences are MGHRA and YSYEKL. V lost 3 bases, J lost 5 bases, and 17 bases lay in between. The CDR3 covers 16 residues. In DNA form, the CDR3 reads TGCGCCAGCAGCCAGACGGCGGAGACCCCGAACAATGAGCAGTTCTTC. This translates into CASSQTAETPNNEQFF.

The rearrangement uses TRBV28 and TRBJ2-1; 8 bases match TRBD2. J gave up 7 bases and V 8 bases, and 10 bases lay outside the gene matches. This CDR3 comprises 14 residues. The V gene's germline CDR1 is MDHEN and CDR2 SYDVKM. CDR3 nucleotides: TGTGCCAGCGGACGGGAGGGCCGGGGGAATGAGCAGTTCTTC. Its translation is CASGREGRGNEQFF.

The DNA for the CDR3 is TGTGCCAGCAGCTTAGGGCGGACAGGGGCGTTTTCGGAGACCCAGTACTTC. As protein: CASSLGRTGAFSETQYF. The V call is TRBV7-4, the J call TRBJ2-5; TRBD1 matches 9 bases. The CDR3 sequence is 17 residues long. After removal of 1 base from V and 5 bases from J, the junction contained 11 bases not matched to a gene. The germline CDR1 and CDR2 sequences are SGHVT and SQSDAQ.

This sequence joins TRBV21-1 and TRBJ2-6; the table's TRBD1 call for D was not verified on the DNA. TRBV21-1 is a recognized pseudogene. This CDR3 region has 15 residues. CDR3 sequence: CASSNRQHGANVLTF. The CDR3 region has the DNA TGTGCCAGCAGCAACAGACAGCATGGGGCCAACGTCCTGACTTTC.

The chain employs TRBV6-5 and TRBJ2-7; 10 nucleotides align to TRBD1. The trim removed 5 bases at V and 6 bases at J, leaving 7 bases unmatched. CDR1 and CDR2 (germline): MNHEY, SVGAGI. The CDR3 covers 14 residues. CDR3 sequence: CASSPGQGFGEQYF. The CDR3 DNA is TGTGCCAGCAGTCCGGGACAGGGGTTTGGCGAGCAGTACTTC.

The gene calls are TRBV7-2 and TRBJ2-5, with no clear D. Gene TRBJ2-7 matches the end of the DNA better, so the J call may be wrong. The CDR3 totals 14 residues. The V gene's germline CDR1 is SGHTA and CDR2 FQGNSA. CDR3 protein: CASSLGSSSYEQYF. CDR3 coding DNA: TGTGCCAGCAGCTTAGGTAGTAGCTCCTACGAGCAGTACTTC.

The chain is built from TRBV21-1 and TRBJ2-2; TRBD2 was called by the table and not checked on the DNA. TRBV21-1 is an annotated pseudogene. The CDR3 sequence is 14 residues long. In DNA, the CDR3 is TGTGCCAGCAGCAGGGAGGCAAACACCGGGGAGCTGTTTTTT. Its protein product is CASSREANTGELFF.

This rearrangement joins TRBV30 to TRBJ2-5, with D maybe TRBD2 (6 bases). Germline CDR1 reads GTSNPN; CDR2 reads SVGIG (reference sequence). The CDR3 contains 14 residues. V was pared by 8 bases and J by 2 bases, with 18 bases between. The CDR3 nucleotides read TGTGCCGGGTCTAGCGCTGGATCGCAAGAGACCCAGTACTTC. Translated: CAGSSAGSQETQYF.

The chain has TRBV5-1 and TRBJ1-4; D is undetermined. Germline CDR1 and CDR2: SGHRS and YFSETQ. The CDR3 extends over 14 amino acids. The V and J ends lost 5 bases and 0 bases respectively, with 8 bases between them. This chain's CDR3 is CASRSVSTNEKLFF. The CDR3 coding sequence is TGCGCCAGCAGGTCCGTCTCAACTAATGAAAAACTGTTTTTT.

The CDR3 sequence: CASSKLRQSKNIQYF. CDR3 DNA: TGTGCCAGCAGCAAATTGAGGCAAAGCAAAAACATTCAGTACTTC. This sequence joins TRBV21-1 and TRBJ2-4; the DNA was not compared with TRBD2, the D call given in the table. TRBV21-1 corresponds to a pseudogene. This CDR3 spans 15 amino acids.

This clone turned up a few times. V is TRBV16 and J is TRBJ1-2, with unresolved D. Trimming stripped 4 bases from V and 8 bases from J, with 17 bases between. The CDR3 is made up of 14 amino acids. CDR1 is KGHSY, CDR2 FQNENV, per germline. CDR3 residues: CASSPLSRGEGYTF. The CDR3 nucleotides read TGTGCCAGCAGCCCACTAAGTAGAGGCGAGGGCTACACCTTC.

V usage is TRBV6-1 and J usage is TRBJ1-5; D unclear. Trimming cost V 1 base and J 6 bases, with 13 bases left between them. Looked up from germline, CDR1 is MNHNS and CDR2 is SASEGT. The CDR3 contains 15 residues. CDR3 sequence reads: CASSEVWQVGQPQHF. Here the CDR3 DNA reads TGTGCCAGCAGTGAAGTATGGCAGGTTGGTCAGCCCCAGCATTTT.

The chain combines TRBV7-2 with TRBJ1-1; D not certain. The CDR3 consists of 15 residues. The germline V and J ends were trimmed by 1 base and 4 bases, with 13 bases remaining between them. Germline CDR1 is SGHTA and CDR2 is FQGNSA. As DNA, the CDR3 is TGTGCCAGCAGCTTAGGGGTCCCTAGTTCCACTGAAGCTTTCTTT. This codes for CASSLGVPSSTEAFF.

V is TRBV7-9 and J is TRBJ2-7, with 9 bases aligning to TRBD1. V trimming: 5 bases; J trimming: 3 bases; junction bases outside the gene matches: 5. This CDR3 contains 14 residues. Looked up from germline, CDR1 is SEHNR and CDR2 is FQNEAQ (reference sequence). The CDR3: CASSRDRDFYEQYF. The DNA for the CDR3 is TGTGCCAGCAGCCGGGACAGGGATTTCTACGAGCAGTACTTC.